The present T cell receptor (beta chain) was sequenced within a study of Ad26.COV2.S vaccination and SARS-CoV-2 variants. Study summary: Participant was drawn from the COV1001 Ad26.COV2.S trial arm. Intramuscular Ad26.COV2.S doses were given once or twice, 56 days apart.

About this clone itself: The target antigen is unknown.

V lost 6 bases and J lost 0; bases outside the gene matches: 7. The germline CDR1 and CDR2 sequences are LNHDA and SQIVND (reference sequence). The CDR3 has 17 residues. Sequencing used immunoSEQ multiplex PCR; TCRdb keeps in-frame clones, though not all of them. The sample holds 300,000 to 500,000 clones, 70% to 90% seen once. The treatment was: roughly 18 received Ad26.COV2.S at low or high dose, single or two shots; 5 received placebo; per-sample allocation not given. All samples were drawn on day 63, counting from the first vaccine or placebo injection. The individual, an adult aged 18-55 years, was a donor in Boston. Overall study results and limits: The study found higher spike-specific TCR breadth in vaccine than placebo recipients.

The rearrangement links TRBV19 to TRBJ2-6; 8 bases line up with TRBD1. Sequencing used peripheral blood, obtained in a trial of Ad26.COV2.S vaccine versus placebo. This TCR was recovered from a person between 18 and 65 years old who received the Ad26.COV2.S COVID-19 vaccine or a placebo. CDR3 protein: CASSTGTGISGANVLTF. The CDR3 bases are TGTGCCAGTAGCACCGGGACAGGTATCTCTGGGGCCAACGTCCTGACTTTC.